These 14 T cell receptor beta chains came from one sample sequenced in a study of early T cells in non-severe SARS-CoV-2 infection. TCRdb itself ran the 5' RACE reads through MiXCR, one entry per CDR3 protein. The table has more than 25,000 distinct CDR3 sequences, about 4.6% seen once; the top ten hold 9% to 13%. The sequencing input was whole blood. All receptors derive from an adult who was a healthcare worker with PCR-confirmed SARS-CoV-2 infection or an uninfected control (not recorded which).

This clonotype was observed at least ten times. This chain joins TRBV20-1 and TRBJ1-6; 8 positions match TRBD1. From germline, CDR1 is DFQATT and CDR2 SNEGSKA (reference sequence). Unmatched junction bases numbered 8, after V lost 4 bases and J lost 9 bases. The CDR3 sequence is 14 residues long. The CDR3 sequence is CSAILPGGGSPLHF. CDR3 coding DNA: TGCAGTGCTATCCTCCCAGGGGGCGGTTCACCCCTCCACTTT.

This clonotype was detected a few times. This chain links TRBV2 with TRBJ1-1; 10 nucleotides match TRBD1. CDR1 SNHLY and CDR2 FYNNEI come from the germline V gene. Unmatched junction bases numbered 6, after V lost 6 bases and J lost 5 bases. This CDR3 comprises 14 residues. The DNA of the CDR3 is TGTGCCAGCAGCAGACAGGGGGCGCGGACTGAAGCTTTCTTT. Encoded protein: CASSRQGARTEAFF.

The gene calls are TRBV5-1 and TRBJ1-3; D not resolved. In germline, CDR1 is SGHRS, CDR2 YFSETQ. V dropped 1 base and J dropped 2 bases, with 25 bases sitting between them. This CDR3 has 20 residues. The CDR3 is CASSLLGLSEVGPPGNTIYF. CDR3 bases: TGCGCCAGCAGCTTGCTAGGACTTTCGGAGGTTGGTCCTCCTGGAAACACCATATATTTT.

This clonotype was picked up many times. The DNA for the CDR3 is TGTGCCAGCAGTGACAGGCCCTACGAGCAGTACTTC. This encodes CASSDRPYEQYF. V gene TRBV25-1 combines with J gene TRBJ2-7; unclear D gene. Germline V gene sequence: CDR1 MGHDK, CDR2 SYGVNS. V was cut by 3 bases and J by 2 bases, with 5 bases left in between. This CDR3 has 12 residues.

This clonotype showed up many times. J is TRBJ1-1 and V is TRBV5-1; no firm D call. CDR1 is SGHRS, CDR2 YFSETQ, per germline. The length of the CDR3 is 13 residues. V shed 0 bases and J shed 6 bases, with 9 bases lying between them. DNA for the CDR3: TGCGCCAGCAGCTTGGTCGAGGGCTCTGAAGCTTTCTTT. Protein: CASSLVEGSEAFF.

In this sample, this clonotype turned up many times. The chain combines TRBV28 with TRBJ1-6; D ambiguous. The CDR3 is made up of 12 amino acids. V lost 5 bases and J 10 bases, leaving 9 bases between the germline ends. Germline V gene data show CDR1 as MDHEN and CDR2 as SYDVKM. The CDR3 DNA is TGTGCCAGCAGTCCCCTATTGTCACCCCTCCACTTT. Translating gives CASSPLLSPLHF.

This clonotype was counted at least ten times. This chain uses TRBV12-3 or TRBV12-4 with TRBJ1-4; D remains ambiguous. V was cut by 3 bases and J by 7 bases, with 3 bases left in between. This CDR3 comprises 11 residues. In DNA form, the CDR3 reads TGTGCCAGCAGTTTGGGTGAAAAACTGTTTTTT. The encoded protein is CASSLGEKLFF.

This clonotype qualifies as medium-sized. An end of the junction differs from the germline gene, which may be a read error. The rearrangement joins TRBV11-2 to TRBJ2-3; D is unclear. The CDR3 runs to 12 residues. The V gene's germline CDR1 is SGHAT and CDR2 FQNNGV. The CDR3 region is CASSSSTDTQYF. CDR3 DNA: TGCGCCAGCAGCTCCAGCACAGATACGCAGTATTTT.

This clonotype was counted once. The chain carries TRBV4-1 and TRBJ2-1, with 14 positions matching TRBD2. Trimming took 0 bases from V and 9 from J; bases not matched to a gene: 4. The CDR3 length is 16 residues. Germline loops: CDR1 MGHRA, CDR2 YSYEKL. Here the CDR3 reads CASSQEGLAGAGEQFF. DNA for the CDR3: TGCGCCAGCAGCCAAGAGGGACTAGCGGGAGCCGGTGAGCAGTTCTTC.

As concerns this clonotype: This sequence may be a read error, since a much larger clone differs from it by one base. This chain connects TRBV4-2 to TRBJ2-3; D is undetermined. CDR3 size: 12 residues. CDR1 is LGHNA, CDR2 YNFKEQ, per germline. In nucleotides, the CDR3 is TGTGCCGGCAGCCAGTCAGGAGATACGCAGTATTTT. Amino acids: CAGSQSGDTQYF.

This clonotype was observed many times. The J gene is TRBJ1-2, the V gene TRBV29-1, with 7 bases fitting TRBD1. Losses at the gene ends were 5 bases for V and 2 bases for J; bases not matched to a gene: 2. Germline V gene lookup returns CDR1 SQVTM and CDR2 ANQGSEA. The CDR3 has 12 residues. The CDR3 region is CSVTGDNYGYTF. Written as DNA, the CDR3 is TGCAGCGTTACAGGGGACAACTATGGCTACACCTTC.

This clonotype was found many times. The chain recombines TRBV10-3 with TRBJ2-7; 11 positions match TRBD2. Trimming at V came to 6 bases and at J to 3 bases, leaving 4 bases not matched to a gene. Per the germline V gene, CDR1 is ENHRY and CDR2 is SYGVKD. This CDR3 has 14 amino acids. The CDR3 sequence: CAISATSGNYEQYF. DNA for the CDR3: TGTGCCATCAGCGCGACTAGCGGGAACTACGAGCAGTACTTC.

The rearrangement joins TRBV27 to TRBJ1-1, with 9 nucleotides matching TRBD1. This CDR3 has 12 amino acids. Germline V lookup: CDR1 MNHEY, CDR2 SMNVEV (reference sequence). With V trimmed by 8 bases and J by 8 bases, 6 bases remained unmatched. Here the CDR3 DNA reads TGTGCCAGCGGGACAGGGTCTCGGGAAGCTTTCTTT. Protein: CASGTGSREAFF.

By proportion, this clonotype is medium-sized (0.01 to 0.1%). The gene calls are TRBV20-1 and TRBJ2-4, with 10 bases identical to TRBD2. Losses at the gene ends were 2 bases for V and 1 base for J; bases not matched to a gene: 11. Germline loops: CDR1 DFQATT, CDR2 SNEGSKA (reference sequence). The CDR3 covers 18 residues. The CDR3 here is CSARRASGSSGAKNIQYF. Written as DNA, the CDR3 is TGCAGTGCTAGAAGGGCTAGCGGGAGTAGCGGGGCCAAAAACATTCAGTACTTC.